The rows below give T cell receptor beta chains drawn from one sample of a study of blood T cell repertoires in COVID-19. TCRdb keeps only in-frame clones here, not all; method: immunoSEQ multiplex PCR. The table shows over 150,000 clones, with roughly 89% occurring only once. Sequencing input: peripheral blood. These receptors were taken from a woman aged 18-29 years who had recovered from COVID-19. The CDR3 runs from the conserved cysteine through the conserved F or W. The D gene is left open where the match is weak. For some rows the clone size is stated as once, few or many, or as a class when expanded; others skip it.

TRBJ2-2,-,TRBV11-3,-,CASSRDIGELFF,TGTGCCAGCAGCCGGGATATCGGGGAGCTGTTTTTT
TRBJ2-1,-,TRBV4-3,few,CASSQDPRINEQFF,TGCGCCAGCAGCCAAGACCCTAGAATCAATGAGCAGTTCTTC
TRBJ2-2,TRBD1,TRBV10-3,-,CAIKQGARGTGELFF,TGTGCCATCAAACAGGGGGCACGGGGCACCGGGGAGCTGTTTTTT
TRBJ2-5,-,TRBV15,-,CATSRDSGTQYF,TGTGCCACCAGCAGAGACTCCGGGACCCAGTACTTC
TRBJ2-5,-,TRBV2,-,CASSEERIRETQYF,TGTGCCAGCAGTGAAGAGCGGATTCGGGAGACCCAGTACTTC
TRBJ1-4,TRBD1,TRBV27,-,CASSLDRGGEKLFF,TGTGCCAGCAGTTTGGACAGGGGTGGTGAAAAACTGTTTTTT
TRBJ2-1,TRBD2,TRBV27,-,CASGDGTSGRHEQFF,TGTGCCAGCGGAGACGGGACTAGCGGCCGACATGAGCAGTTCTTC
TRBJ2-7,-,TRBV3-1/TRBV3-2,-,CASSQVADPSYEQYF,TGTGCCAGCAGCCAAGTGGCAGATCCAAGCTACGAGCAGTACTTC
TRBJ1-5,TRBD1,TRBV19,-,CASSGDRDSNQPQHF,TGTGCCAGTAGTGGGGACAGGGATAGCAATCAGCCCCAGCATTTT
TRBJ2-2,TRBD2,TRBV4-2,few,CASSQGGTSYRSNTGELFF,TGTGCCAGCAGCCAAGGCGGGACTAGCTACCGATCGAACACCGGGGAGCTGTTTTTT
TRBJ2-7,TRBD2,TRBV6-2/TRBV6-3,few,CASSTSAGGGTYEQYF,TGTGCCAGCAGTACCTCTGCGGGGGGAGGCACCTACGAGCAGTACTTC
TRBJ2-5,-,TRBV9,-,CASSVRDEDRETQYF,TGTGCCAGCAGCGTCCGGGATGAGGATCGGGAGACCCAGTACTTC
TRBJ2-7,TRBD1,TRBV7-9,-,CASSPGQGGEQYF,TGTGCCAGCAGCCCGGGACAGGGAGGCGAGCAGTACTTC
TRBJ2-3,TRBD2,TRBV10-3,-,CAIRRGSGGYSTDTQYF,TGTGCCATCAGGCGGGGTAGCGGGGGGTACAGCACAGATACGCAGTATTTT
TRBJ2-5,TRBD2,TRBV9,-,CASSSLGGGAEETQYF,TGTGCCAGCAGCAGTCTAGGCGGGGGGGCCGAGGAGACCCAGTACTTC
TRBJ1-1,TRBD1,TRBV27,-,CASSSTGTGAHEAFF,TGTGCCAGCAGTTCCACCGGGACAGGAGCCCATGAAGCTTTCTTT
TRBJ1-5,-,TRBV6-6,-,CASSYTGLEPQHF,TGTGCCAGCAGTTATACAGGGCTGGAGCCCCAGCATTTT
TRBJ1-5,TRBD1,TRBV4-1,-,CASSPAMGYRGPQHF,TGCGCCAGCAGCCCGGCTATGGGATACAGGGGGCCCCAGCATTTT
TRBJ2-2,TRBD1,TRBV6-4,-,CASKGTGDTGELFF,TGTGCCAGCAAGGGGACAGGTGACACCGGGGAGCTGTTTTTT
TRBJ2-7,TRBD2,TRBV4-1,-,CASSQEARLAGGVTYEQYF,TGCGCCAGCAGCCAAGAGGCTCGTCTAGCGGGGGGAGTAACCTACGAGCAGTACTTC
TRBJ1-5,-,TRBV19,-,CASKERQRNQPQHF,TGTGCCAGTAAGGAAAGACAGCGCAATCAGCCCCAGCATTTT
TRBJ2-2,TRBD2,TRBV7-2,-,CASSYHSGGNTGELFF,TGTGCCAGCAGCTATCATAGCGGGGGGAACACCGGGGAGCTGTTTTTT
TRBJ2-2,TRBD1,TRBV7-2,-,CASSLEGHRGRWTGELFF,TGTGCCAGCAGCTTAGAAGGGCACAGGGGGCGTTGGACCGGGGAGCTGTTTTTT
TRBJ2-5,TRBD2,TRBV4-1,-,CASSPYGLAGGGETQYF,TGCGCCAGCAGCCCCTACGGACTAGCGGGAGGCGGAGAGACCCAGTACTTC
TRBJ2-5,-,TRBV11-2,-,CASCLVGPTFGTQYF,TGTGCCAGCTGTCTCGTGGGGCCGACCTTCGGGACCCAGTACTTC
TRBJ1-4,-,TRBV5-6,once,CASSPGRQTGEKLFF,TGTGCCAGCAGCCCCGGGCGGCAAACGGGAGAAAAACTGTTTTTT
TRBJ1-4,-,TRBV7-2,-,CASSLGWSAGDEKLFF,TGTGCCAGCAGCTTAGGCTGGTCGGCGGGTGATGAAAAACTGTTTTTT
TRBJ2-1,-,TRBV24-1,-,CATSDASYNEQFF,TGTGCCACCAGTGATGCTAGCTACAATGAGCAGTTCTTC
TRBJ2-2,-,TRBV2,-,CASSFDGGYTGELFF,TGTGCCAGCAGTTTCGACGGAGGGTACACCGGGGAGCTGTTTTTT
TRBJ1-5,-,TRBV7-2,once,CASSPAPVGGQPQHF,TGTGCCAGCAGCCCCGCCCCAGTAGGGGGTCAGCCCCAGCATTTT
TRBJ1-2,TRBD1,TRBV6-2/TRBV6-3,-,CASSPGQGPVYGYTF,TGTGCCAGCAGTCCCGGACAGGGACCAGTTTATGGCTACACCTTC
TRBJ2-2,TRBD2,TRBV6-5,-,CASPYYAGVNTGELFF,TGTGCCAGCCCTTACTATGCGGGGGTAAACACCGGGGAGCTGTTTTTT
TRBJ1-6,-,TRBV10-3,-,CAISRSDSHNSPLHF,TGTGCCATCAGTCGGTCGGACAGTCATAATTCACCCCTCCACTTT
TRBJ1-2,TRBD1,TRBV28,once,CASSLADRIYGYTF,TGTGCCAGCAGTTTAGCGGACAGGATCTATGGCTACACCTTC
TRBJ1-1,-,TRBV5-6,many,CASSLDNRMNTEAFF,TGTGCCAGCAGCTTGGACAACCGAATGAACACTGAAGCTTTCTTT
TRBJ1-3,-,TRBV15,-,CATSRDLGNTIYF,TGTGCCACCAGCAGAGATCTTGGAAACACCATATATTTT
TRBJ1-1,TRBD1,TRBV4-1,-,CASRAPGQGHSEAFF,TGCGCCAGCAGAGCCCCGGGACAGGGTCACTCTGAAGCTTTCTTT
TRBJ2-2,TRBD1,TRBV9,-,CASSLNRGSDTGELFF,TGTGCCAGCAGTCTAAACAGGGGATCGGACACCGGGGAGCTGTTTTTT
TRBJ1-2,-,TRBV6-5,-,CASSYGAYGYTF,TGTGCCAGCAGTTACGGGGCCTATGGCTACACCTTC
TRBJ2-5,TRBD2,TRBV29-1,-,CSVVFLAGLPWETQYF,TGCAGCGTTGTCTTTCTAGCGGGACTGCCCTGGGAGACCCAGTACTTC
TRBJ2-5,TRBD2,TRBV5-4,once,CASSPRAGAGQETQYF,TGTGCCAGCAGCCCTCGGGCGGGAGCGGGGCAAGAGACCCAGTACTTC
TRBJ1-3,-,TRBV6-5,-,CASTSRPSGNTIYF,TGTGCCAGCACCTCTAGGCCTAGCGGAAACACCATATATTTT
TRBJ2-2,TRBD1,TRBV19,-,CASSTETGVKYTGELFF,TGTGCCAGTAGTACCGAGACAGGGGTTAAGTACACCGGGGAGCTGTTTTTT
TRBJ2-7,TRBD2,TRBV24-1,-,CATSDPGTSGGSEQYF,TGTGCCACCAGTGACCCTGGGACTAGCGGGGGGTCTGAGCAGTACTTC
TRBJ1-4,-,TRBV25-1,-,CASTIQGAGKSEKLFF,TGTGCCAGCACCATCCAAGGGGCAGGGAAGAGTGAAAAACTGTTTTTT
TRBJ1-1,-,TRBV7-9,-,CASSLEGNYQGPF,TGTGCCAGCAGCTTAGAAGGGAATTATCAGGGGCCATTT
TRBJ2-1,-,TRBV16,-,CASSHLEYNEQFF,TGTGCCAGCAGCCACCTTGAGTACAATGAGCAGTTCTTC
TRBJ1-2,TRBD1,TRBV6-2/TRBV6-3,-,CASSQTGYGYTF,TGTGCCAGCAGCCAGACAGGGTATGGCTACACCTTC
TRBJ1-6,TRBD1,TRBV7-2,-,CASSYTGVNSPLHF,TGTGCCAGCAGCTACACAGGGGTTAATTCACCCCTCCACTTT
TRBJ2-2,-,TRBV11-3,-,CASSLSAGELFF,TGTGCCAGCAGCTTATCCGCCGGGGAGCTGTTTTTT